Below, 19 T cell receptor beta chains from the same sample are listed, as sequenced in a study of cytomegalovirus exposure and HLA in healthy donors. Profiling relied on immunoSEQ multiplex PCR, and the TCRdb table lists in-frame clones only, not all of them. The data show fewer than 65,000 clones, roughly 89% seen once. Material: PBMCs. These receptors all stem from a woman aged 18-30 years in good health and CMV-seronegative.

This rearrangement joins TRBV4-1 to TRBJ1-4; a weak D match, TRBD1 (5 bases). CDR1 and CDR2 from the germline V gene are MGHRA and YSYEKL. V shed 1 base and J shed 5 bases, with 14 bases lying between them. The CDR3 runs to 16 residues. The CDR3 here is CASSQVLGGVNEKLFF. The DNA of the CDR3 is TGCGCCAGCAGCCAAGTTTTGGGGGGAGTGAATGAAAAACTGTTTTTT.

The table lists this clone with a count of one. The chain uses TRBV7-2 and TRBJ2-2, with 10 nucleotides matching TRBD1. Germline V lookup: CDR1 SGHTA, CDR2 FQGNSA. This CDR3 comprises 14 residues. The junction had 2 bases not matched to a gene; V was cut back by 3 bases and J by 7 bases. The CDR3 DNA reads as TGTGCCAGCAGCTTGGACAGGGGGAACGGGGAGCTGTTTTTT. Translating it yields CASSLDRGNGELFF.

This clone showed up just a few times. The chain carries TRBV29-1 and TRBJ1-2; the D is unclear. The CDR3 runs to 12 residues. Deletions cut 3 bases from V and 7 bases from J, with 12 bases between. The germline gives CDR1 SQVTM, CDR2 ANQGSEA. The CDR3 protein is CSVDGVPGGYTF. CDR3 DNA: TGCAGCGTTGATGGAGTTCCTGGTGGCTACACCTTC.

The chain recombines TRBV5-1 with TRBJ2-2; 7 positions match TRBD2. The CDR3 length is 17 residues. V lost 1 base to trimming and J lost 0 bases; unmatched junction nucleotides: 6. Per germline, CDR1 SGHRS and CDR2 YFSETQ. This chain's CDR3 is CASSLWGGLSNTGELFF. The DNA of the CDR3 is TGCGCCAGCAGCTTGTGGGGGGGACTATCGAACACCGGGGAGCTGTTTTTT.

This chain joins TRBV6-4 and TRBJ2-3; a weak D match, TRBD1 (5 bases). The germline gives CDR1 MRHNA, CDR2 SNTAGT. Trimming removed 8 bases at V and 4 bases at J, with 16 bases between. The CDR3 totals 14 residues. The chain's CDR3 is CASVNPIGADTQYF. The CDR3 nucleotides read TGTGCCAGCGTAAACCCGATAGGGGCAGATACGCAGTATTTT.

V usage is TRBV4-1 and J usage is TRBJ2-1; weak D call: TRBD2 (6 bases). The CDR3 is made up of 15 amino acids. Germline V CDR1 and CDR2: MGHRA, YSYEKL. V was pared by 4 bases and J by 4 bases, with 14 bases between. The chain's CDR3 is CASSRGTDGYNEQFF. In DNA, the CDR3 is TGCGCCAGCAGCCGAGGGACTGACGGGTACAATGAGCAGTTCTTC.

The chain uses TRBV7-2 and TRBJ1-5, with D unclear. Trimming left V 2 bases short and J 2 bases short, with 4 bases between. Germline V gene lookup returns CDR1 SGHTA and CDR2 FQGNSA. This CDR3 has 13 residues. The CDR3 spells CASSLQGNQPQHF. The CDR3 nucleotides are TGTGCCAGCAGCTTACAGGGCAATCAGCCCCAGCATTTT.

The CDR3 reads CASSSSGLAMETQYF. DNA for the CDR3: TGTGCCAGCAGTTCATCGGGACTAGCGATGGAGACCCAGTACTTC. The rearrangement uses TRBV27 and TRBJ2-5; 10 bases fit TRBD2. The CDR3 consists of 15 residues. The germline V gene encodes CDR1 MNHEY and CDR2 SMNVEV (reference sequence). The V and J ends lost 4 bases and 5 bases, in that order; junction bases with no gene match: 7.

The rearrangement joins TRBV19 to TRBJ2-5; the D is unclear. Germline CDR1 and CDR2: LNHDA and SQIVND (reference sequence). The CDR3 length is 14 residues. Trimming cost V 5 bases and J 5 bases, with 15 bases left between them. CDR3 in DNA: TGTGCCAGTAGTGATCACGGGTCTCGGGAGACCCAGTACTTC. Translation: CASSDHGSRETQYF.

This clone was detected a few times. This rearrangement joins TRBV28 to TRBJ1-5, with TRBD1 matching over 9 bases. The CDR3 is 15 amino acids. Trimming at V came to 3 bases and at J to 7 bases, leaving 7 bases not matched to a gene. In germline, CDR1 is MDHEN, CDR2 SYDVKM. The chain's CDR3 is CASSFGQGMKQPQHF. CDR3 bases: TGTGCCAGCAGTTTCGGACAGGGGATGAAGCAGCCCCAGCATTTT.

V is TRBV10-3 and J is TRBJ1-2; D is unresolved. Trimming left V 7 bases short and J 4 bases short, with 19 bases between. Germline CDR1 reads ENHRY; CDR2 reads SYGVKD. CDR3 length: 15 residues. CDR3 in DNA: TGTGCCATCACTAAAGGGAGCAGTTTCTTCTATGGCTACACCTTC. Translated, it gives CAITKGSSFFYGYTF.

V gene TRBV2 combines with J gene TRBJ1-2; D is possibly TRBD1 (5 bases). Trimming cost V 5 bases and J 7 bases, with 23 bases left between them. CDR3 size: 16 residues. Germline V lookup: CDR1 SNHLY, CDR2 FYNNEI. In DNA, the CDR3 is TGTGCCAGCAGTCCTCCAGGGTACGGAGGGAACCGTGGCTACACCTTC. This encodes CASSPPGYGGNRGYTF.

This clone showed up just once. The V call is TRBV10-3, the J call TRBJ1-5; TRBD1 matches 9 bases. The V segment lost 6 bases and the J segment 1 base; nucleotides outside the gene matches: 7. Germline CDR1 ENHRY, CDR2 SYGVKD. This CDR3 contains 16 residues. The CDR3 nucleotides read TGTGCCATCAGCAAAGCGGACAGGGGAAGCAATCAGCCCCAGCATTTT. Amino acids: CAISKADRGSNQPQHF.

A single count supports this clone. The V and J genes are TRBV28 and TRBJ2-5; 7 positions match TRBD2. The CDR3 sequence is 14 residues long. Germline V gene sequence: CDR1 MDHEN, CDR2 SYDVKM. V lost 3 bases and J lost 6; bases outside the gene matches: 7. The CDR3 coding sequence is TGTGCCAGCAGTTTGAGGGCGGGAGCGCAGACCCAGTACTTC. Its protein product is CASSLRAGAQTQYF. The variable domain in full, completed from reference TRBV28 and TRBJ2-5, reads DVKVTQSSRYLVKRTGEKVFLECVQDMDHENMFWYRQDPGLGLRLIYFSYDVKMKEKGDIPEGYSVSREKKERFSLILESASTNQTSMYLCASSLRAGAQTQYFGPGTRLLVL.

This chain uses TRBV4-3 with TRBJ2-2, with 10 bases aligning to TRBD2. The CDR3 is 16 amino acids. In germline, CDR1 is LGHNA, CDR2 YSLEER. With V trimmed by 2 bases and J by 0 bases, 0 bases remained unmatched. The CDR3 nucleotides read TGCGCCAGCAGCCAACTAGCGGGGGCGAACACCGGGGAGCTGTTTTTT. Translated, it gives CASSQLAGANTGELFF.

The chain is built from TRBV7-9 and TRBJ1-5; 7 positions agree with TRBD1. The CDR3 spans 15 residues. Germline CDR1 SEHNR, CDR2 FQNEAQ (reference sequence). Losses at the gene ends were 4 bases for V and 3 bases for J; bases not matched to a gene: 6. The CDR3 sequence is CASSSDRENNQPQHF. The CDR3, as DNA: TGTGCCAGCAGCTCAGACAGGGAGAACAATCAGCCCCAGCATTTT.

The CDR3 DNA sequence: TGTGCCAGTAGTATGATTGGCGGGATTGACGAGCAGTACTTC. This translates into CASSMIGGIDEQYF. V is TRBV19 and J is TRBJ2-7; D may be TRBD2 (6 bases). The V end lost 3 bases, the J end lost 5 bases, and 14 bases lay between the germline ends. Germline CDR1 reads LNHDA; CDR2 reads SQIVND (reference sequence). This CDR3 contains 14 residues. The full variable domain, in which reference TRBV19 and TRBJ2-7 provide the parts outside the CDR3, is DGGITQSPKYLFRKEGQNVTLSCEQNLNHDAMYWYRQDPGQGLRLIYYSQIVNDFQKGDIAEGYSVSREKKESFPLTVTSAQKNPTAFYLCASSMIGGIDEQYFGPGTRLTVT.

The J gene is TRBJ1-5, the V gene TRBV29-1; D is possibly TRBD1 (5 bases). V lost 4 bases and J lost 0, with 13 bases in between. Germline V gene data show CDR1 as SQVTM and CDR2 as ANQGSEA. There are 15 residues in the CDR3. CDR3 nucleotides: TGCAGCGTTGGACTGGACAAATATAGCAATCAGCCCCAGCATTTT. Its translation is CSVGLDKYSNQPQHF.

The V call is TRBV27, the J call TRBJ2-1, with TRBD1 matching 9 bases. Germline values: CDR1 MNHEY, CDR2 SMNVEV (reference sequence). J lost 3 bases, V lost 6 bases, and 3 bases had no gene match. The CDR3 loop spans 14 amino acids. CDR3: CASRRTGVYNEQFF. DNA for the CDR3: TGTGCCAGCAGACGGACAGGGGTCTACAATGAGCAGTTCTTC.